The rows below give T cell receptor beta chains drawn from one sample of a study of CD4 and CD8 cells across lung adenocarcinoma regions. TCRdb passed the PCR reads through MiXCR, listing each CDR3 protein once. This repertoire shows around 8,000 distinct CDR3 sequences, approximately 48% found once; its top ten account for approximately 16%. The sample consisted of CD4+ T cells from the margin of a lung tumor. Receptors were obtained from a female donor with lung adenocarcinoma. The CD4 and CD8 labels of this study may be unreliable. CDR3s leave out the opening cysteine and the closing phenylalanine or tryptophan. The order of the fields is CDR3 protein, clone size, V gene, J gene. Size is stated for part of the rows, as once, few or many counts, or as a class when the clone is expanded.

CDR3: ASSLGGGMNTEAF; size: .; V: TRBV7-2; J: TRBJ1-1
CDR3: ASSYQSGNTEAF; size: medium-sized; V: TRBV6-5; J: TRBJ1-1
CDR3: ASSRDLGYEQY; size: .; V: TRBV6-1; J: .
CDR3: ASSQGSSGTYNEQF; size: few; V: TRBV4-2; J: TRBJ2-1
CDR3: ASSSFNEKLF; size: .; V: TRBV6-1; J: TRBJ1-4
CDR3: ASSFRAGGKDTQY; size: .; V: TRBV27; J: .
CDR3: ARSCAKNGELF; size: .; V: TRBV7-2; J: TRBJ2-2
CDR3: ASSEGVAGGRDKDTQY; size: .; V: TRBV6-1; J: TRBJ2-3
CDR3: ASSQGLAGLGYQETQY; size: few; V: TRBV3-1; J: TRBJ2-5
CDR3: ARGWGGSGPETQY; size: .; V: TRBV6-1; J: TRBJ2-5
CDR3: ASSVSRGLPGLAFEQF; size: .; V: TRBV6-1; J: TRBJ2-1
CDR3: ASSKPQGLATNEQY; size: .; V: TRBV6-1; J: TRBJ2-4
CDR3: ASTSAGRGSPLH; size: .; V: TRBV28; J: TRBJ1-6
CDR3: ASNDRGNSPLH; size: many; V: TRBV6-1; J: TRBJ1-6
CDR3: ASSPWAAGSGDEQF; size: .; V: TRBV27; J: TRBJ2-3
CDR3: AAGYGGRDPETQY; size: .; V: TRBV10-3; J: .
CDR3: ASSLYPPPETQY; size: medium-sized; V: TRBV7-2; J: .
CDR3: ASSLRGQETQY; size: large; V: TRBV27; J: TRBJ2-5
CDR3: ASSKSDSNQPQH; size: many; V: TRBV6-1; J: TRBJ1-5
CDR3: AGSGGGARETQY; size: .; V: TRBV6-1; J: TRBJ2-5
CDR3: ASSLGYSGNTIY; size: many; V: TRBV12-3/TRBV12-4; J: TRBJ1-3
CDR3: ASSDKTGGGYDEQF; size: .; V: TRBV6-4; J: TRBJ2-1
CDR3: ASSEAGGVVAGGTWSEQY; size: .; V: TRBV6-1; J: .
CDR3: ASSLGESGANVLT; size: medium-sized; V: TRBV28; J: TRBJ2-6
CDR3: ASRVTRGLTKNMQY; size: .; V: TRBV27; J: TRBJ2-3
CDR3: AGSVDGDTDTQY; size: .; V: TRBV16; J: TRBJ2-3
CDR3: ATSALGSGNLNEQF; size: many; V: TRBV24-1; J: TRBJ2-1
CDR3: AIRDAGGRAYEQF; size: medium-sized; V: TRBV10-3; J: TRBJ2-1
CDR3: ACRDPGDSNPDTQY; size: .; V: TRBV6-1; J: TRBJ2-3
CDR3: ASSLSGRGPPDTQY; size: .; V: TRBV6-5; J: TRBJ2-3
CDR3: ASRGFSGRAFDNEQF; size: .; V: TRBV27; J: TRBJ2-1
CDR3: ASSYAGHGGRNQNIQY; size: .; V: TRBV6-2/TRBV6-3; J: TRBJ2-5
CDR3: ATYKPGLAGNEQF; size: .; V: TRBV6-1; J: .